One T cell receptor (beta chain) is described in this entry. Antigen: not known. Findings and caveats of the study: Tumor memory CD4+ T cell TCR gene usage clustered with blood and lymph node memory CD4+ cells and lymph node naive CD4+ cells.

Treg sorting used a CD4+CD25+CD127-/low gate. Constant-region reverse primers amplified full-length variable regions, followed by semi-nested Nested Universal Primer A PCR. TCRdb redid the calling of the 5' RACE reads with MiXCR, one entry per CDR3 protein. The sample gives approximately 40,000 distinct CDR3 sequences, around 20% of which show up once; less than 5% is in the top ten. Germline V gene data show CDR1 as MNHNS and CDR2 as SASEGT. The V gene lost 4 bases and the J gene lost 2 bases, with 14 bases spanning the gap. CDR3 length: 15 amino acids. The TCR originated in a female donor with breast cancer. Sequencing was carried out using Tregs sorted from blood. This chain links TRBV6-1 with TRBJ1-1; D might be TRBD1 (6 bases). The CDR3 DNA is TGTGCCAGCAGTGGAGAGGGGGGGTTCAACACTGAAGCTTTCTTT. Its translation: CASSGEGGFNTEAFF.